This passage covers 4 T cell receptor beta chains from one sample sequenced in a study of somatic mutations in cytotoxic T cells in rheumatoid arthritis. The data were produced by immunoSEQ multiplex PCR, yet TCRdb's version contains in-frame clones alone and is incomplete. The sample holds about 10,000 clones; under 80% are singletons and the top ten take 20% to 25%. Material for sequencing was CD8+ T cells sorted from blood. The receptors were sampled from a man between 50 and 59 years old in good health.

This sequence joins TRBV7-9 and TRBJ2-5; 10 nucleotides agree with TRBD2. Germline V lookup: CDR1 SEHNR, CDR2 FQNEAQ (reference sequence). CDR3 length equals 14 residues. V lost 4 bases, J lost 4 bases, and 3 bases stayed unmatched. This CDR3 reads CASSSSGSRETQYF. The CDR3 coding sequence is TGTGCCAGCAGCTCTAGCGGGAGTAGAGAGACCCAGTACTTC. The full variable domain, its missing parts supplied by reference TRBV7-9 and TRBJ2-5, is DTGVSQNPRHKITKRGQNVTFRCDPISEHNRLYWYRQTLGQGPEFLTYFQNEAQLEKSRLLSDRFSAERPKGSFSTLEIQRTEQGDSAMYLCASSSSGSRETQYFGPGTRLLVL.

The rearrangement links TRBV7-9 to TRBJ2-7; 8 positions match TRBD1. From germline, CDR1 is SEHNR and CDR2 FQNEAQ (reference sequence). The ends lost 5 bases at V and 5 bases at J; junction bases unmatched: 8. The CDR3 contains 14 residues. CDR3 sequence (DNA): TGTGCCAGCAGCCCAGGACAGGGAATTAACGAGCAGTACTTC. Translated: CASSPGQGINEQYF. Variable domain in full (rest from reference TRBV7-9 and TRBJ2-7): DTGVSQNPRHKITKRGQNVTFRCDPISEHNRLYWYRQTLGQGPEFLTYFQNEAQLEKSRLLSDRFSAERPKGSFSTLEIQRTEQGDSAMYLCASSPGQGINEQYFGPGTRLTVT.

The chain links TRBV5-1 to TRBJ1-4; D not certain. Looked up from germline, CDR1 is SGHRS and CDR2 is YFSETQ. The CDR3 is made up of 14 amino acids. Trimming took off 0 bases at V and 7 bases at J, with 10 bases between the two ends. As DNA, the CDR3 is TGCGCCAGCAGCTTGGGAGCCCCTCGTGAAAAACTGTTTTTT. Its protein is CASSLGAPREKLFF.

The V gene is TRBV25-1, the J gene TRBJ2-7; no definite D call. The CDR3 is made up of 12 amino acids. V was shortened by 4 bases and J by 3 bases, with 7 bases between the two germline ends. The germline CDR1 and CDR2 sequences are MGHDK and SYGVNS. The CDR3: CASSASFYEQYF. The CDR3 nucleotides read TGTGCCAGCAGTGCGAGTTTCTACGAGCAGTACTTC.